The 14 T cell receptor beta chains listed next were all sequenced from one sample in a study of blood T cell repertoires in COVID-19. The table came from immunoSEQ multiplex PCR; TCRdb's copy has only in-frame clones and leaves some out. Altogether approximately 230,000 clones are present, approximately 90% being singletons, with the ten largest covering under 2%. The sequenced material came from PBMCs or T cells enriched from blood (not recorded which). Source of these receptors: a man aged 40-49 years who had recovered from COVID-19.

The J gene is TRBJ2-7, the V gene TRBV2, with TRBD1 as a possible D gene (6 bases). Trimming left V 5 bases short and J 6 bases short, with 8 bases between. Per germline, CDR1 SNHLY and CDR2 FYNNEI. There are 11 residues in the CDR3. The CDR3 sequence: CASSTGLEQYF. The CDR3 DNA reads TGTGCCAGCAGTACAGGGCTCGAGCAGTACTTC.

The rearrangement uses TRBV30 and TRBJ1-1; unclear D gene. The germline CDR1 and CDR2 sequences are GTSNPN and SVGIG (reference sequence). Trimming removed 1 base from V and 11 bases from J, with 14 bases in between. This CDR3 spans 12 amino acids. CDR3 loop: CAWSEYRPMAFF. The CDR3 coding sequence is TGTGCCTGGAGTGAGTACAGACCGATGGCTTTCTTT. The entire variable domain, with the rest obtained from reference TRBV30 and TRBJ1-1, is as follows: SQTIHQWPATLVQPVGSPLSLECTVEGTSNPNLYWYRQAAGRGLQLLFYSVGIGQISSEVPQNLSASRPQDRQFILSSKKLLLSDSGFYLCAWSEYRPMAFFGQGTRLTVV.

This clone turned up a few times. The J gene is TRBJ2-3, the V gene TRBV11-1, with D maybe TRBD2 (5 bases). With 0 bases removed from V and 1 base from J, the gap between germline ends came to 5 bases. This CDR3 spans 14 amino acids. Germline CDR1 and CDR2: SGHAT and FQDESV (reference sequence). The CDR3: CASSLAGGTDTQYF. In DNA, the CDR3 is TGTGCCAGCAGCTTAGCCGGGGGCACAGATACGCAGTATTTT.

The chain has TRBV6-7 and TRBJ1-1; no reliable D call. TRBV6-7 is filed as an ORF, its function uncertain. Trimming left V 2 bases short and J 3 bases short, with 10 bases between. The length of the CDR3 is 14 residues. This CDR3 reads CASSYSRLYTEAFF. CDR3 nucleotide sequence: TGTGCCAGCAGTTACAGCAGGTTGTACACTGAAGCTTTCTTT.

V gene TRBV9 combines with J gene TRBJ2-7; a weak D match, TRBD2 (6 bases). The CDR3 spans 13 residues. Trimming took off 4 bases at V and 4 bases at J, with 12 bases between the two ends. Germline assignment: CDR1 SGDLS and CDR2 YYNGEE. The CDR3 spells CASSHGGGYEQYF. The CDR3 nucleotides read TGTGCCAGCAGCCACGGGGGTGGATACGAGCAGTACTTC.

V usage is TRBV18 and J usage is TRBJ1-5; 9 nucleotides match TRBD1. Per germline, CDR1 KGHSH and CDR2 LQKENI. The V and J ends lost 0 bases and 3 bases, in that order; junction bases with no gene match: 6. This CDR3 region has 17 residues. CDR3 in amino acids: CASSPPSGQGFNQPQHF. CDR3 DNA: TGTGCCAGCTCACCACCGTCTGGACAGGGGTTCAATCAGCCCCAGCATTTT.

This clone was seen just once. The J gene is TRBJ1-1, the V gene TRBV5-6, with 7 bases lining up with TRBD1. Germline CDR1 and CDR2: SGHDT and YYEEEE. The junction had 5 bases not matched to a gene; V was cut back by 6 bases and J by 6 bases. The CDR3 is made up of 12 amino acids. The CDR3: CASTHTGAEAFF. CDR3 nucleotide sequence: TGTGCCAGCACCCATACAGGGGCTGAAGCTTTCTTT. Combining the CDR3 with reference TRBV5-6 and TRBJ1-1 gives the whole variable domain DAGVTQSPTHLIKTRGQQVTLRCSPKSGHDTVSWYQQALGQGPQFIFQYYEEEERQRGNFPDRFSGHQFPNYSSELNVNALLLGDSALYLCASTHTGAEAFFGQGTRLTVV.

J is TRBJ2-5 and V is TRBV7-2; maybe TRBD2 (7 bases). This CDR3 region has 14 residues. CDR1 is SGHTA and CDR2 is FQGNSA in the germline V gene. Deletions cut 2 bases from V and 4 bases from J, with 11 bases between. CDR3 nucleotide sequence: TGTGCCAGCAGCTTATGGGGGGGCCTAGAGACCCAGTACTTC. It encodes CASSLWGGLETQYF.

The rearrangement joins TRBV28 to TRBJ1-2, with D unclear. Trimming took off 6 bases at V and 8 bases at J, with 19 bases between the two ends. CDR1 and CDR2 from the germline V gene are MDHEN and SYDVKM. This CDR3 contains 14 residues. The CDR3 here is CASSFADGDQGYTF. The CDR3 region has the DNA TGTGCCAGCAGCTTCGCGGACGGGGATCAAGGCTACACCTTC.

The chain is built from TRBV29-1 and TRBJ2-7, with 11 positions matching TRBD1. Germline V gives CDR1 SQVTM, CDR2 ANQGSEA. CDR3 length equals 15 residues. The V and J ends lost 0 bases and 6 bases, in that order; junction bases with no gene match: 7. CDR3 sequence (DNA): TGCAGCGTTGAAGATCGGCGGGGACAGGGGGTCGAGCAGTACTTC. Translated: CSVEDRRGQGVEQYF.

The chain links TRBV6-4 to TRBJ2-3; TRBD2 is a possible D gene (5 bases). With 8 bases removed from V and 0 bases from J, the gap between germline ends came to 18 bases. The CDR3 runs to 16 residues. The germline V gene has CDR1 MRHNA and CDR2 SNTAGT. This chain's CDR3 is CASSPTGWPSTDTQYF. In DNA, the CDR3 is TGTGCCAGCTCGCCAACGGGGTGGCCTAGCACAGATACGCAGTATTTT.

The chain carries TRBV29-1 and TRBJ2-7; TRBD1 matches 8 bases. Trimming cost V 7 bases and J 5 bases; bases outside gene matches: 13. The germline CDR1 and CDR2 sequences are SQVTM and ANQGSEA. CDR3 size: 14 residues. This CDR3 reads CSAKGGRGLDEQYF. The CDR3 DNA reads TGCAGCGCCAAAGGCGGCAGGGGGCTGGACGAGCAGTACTTC.

The chain employs TRBV13 and TRBJ1-6, with a weak D call TRBD1 (6 bases). V lost 4 bases to trimming and J lost 9 bases, with 13 bases between them. The CDR3 totals 14 residues. The V gene's germline CDR1 is PRHDT and CDR2 FYEKMQ (reference sequence). The CDR3 DNA reads as TGTGCCAGCAGCTCAGGGGAGGGTGGTTCACCCCTCCACTTT. Translation gives CASSSGEGGSPLHF.

Worth noting for this clone: Other DNA variants within this sample encode the same CDR3. The rearrangement links TRBV3-1 (or the pseudogene TRBV3-2) to TRBJ2-5; D is undetermined. Trimming took 4 bases from V and 5 from J, leaving 8 bases between them. Germline CDR1 and CDR2: LGHDT and YNNKEL (reference sequence). The length of the CDR3 is 12 residues. CDR3 sequence: CASSPLGETQYF. For the CDR3, the DNA is TGTGCCAGCAGCCCCCTCGGTGAGACCCAGTACTTC.